The clone carrying this T cell receptor beta chain was observed at least ten times. These data come from a study of regulatory T cells in long-lasting Graves disease. Germline V gives CDR1 SGHRS, CDR2 YFSETQ. V shed 3 bases, J shed 2 bases, and the junction held 8 bases outside the gene matches. The CDR3 contains 17 residues. Indicated time point: newly diagnosed GD, antithyroid drugs for less than 3 months. Researchers made the TCR library from RNA that was extracted from PBMCs. With iRepertoire HTBI primers and Arm-PCR of CDR3 regions, TCR beta libraries were built. TCRdb ran MiXCR on the multiplex PCR reads and lists one entry per CDR3 protein. The sample has 680,000 or so distinct CDR3 sequences; 15% to 20% are singletons. These data were likewise used in another study, on T cells in Graves' hyperthyroidism and ophthalmopathy.

The material was peripheral blood mononuclear cells (PBMCs), obtained at new diagnosis, from a patient treated with antithyroid drugs. This sequence originates from a woman in her thirties with Graves disease. The genes are TRBV5-1 and TRBJ1-4; 9 bases are shared with TRBD1. In DNA form, the CDR3 reads TGCGCCAGCAGCTGGGGACAGGGACAGTTGACTAATGAAAAACTGTTTTTT. This sequence encodes CASSWGQGQLTNEKLFF.